These T cell receptor beta chains were read from a single sample in a study of graft-versus-host responses after intestinal transplantation. The data were produced by immunoSEQ multiplex PCR, yet TCRdb's version contains in-frame clones alone and is incomplete. Among over 100,000 clones listed, about 93% were seen once. The antigens for these receptors are not known. Sequencing used unstimulated CD4+ T cells sorted from spleen or lymph node cells, obtained before intestinal transplant. All receptors come from a human donor who received an intestinal transplant. Both conserved end residues are part of each CDR3. The D gene is left open where the match is weak. Clone size, where shown, is once, few, many, or a class for clones that have expanded.

V gene	clone size	J gene	D gene	CDR3 protein	CDR3 DNA
TRBV4-2	-	TRBJ2-1	-	CASSQAGVTYNEQFF	TGTGCCAGCAGCCAAGCGGGAGTTACCTACAATGAGCAGTTCTTC
TRBV2	-	TRBJ2-3	-	CASLLGADTQYF	TGTGCCAGCTTGCTAGGGGCAGATACGCAGTATTTT
TRBV6-5	-	TRBJ2-7	TRBD2	CASRYYRTSGSYEQYF	TGTGCCAGCAGATACTACAGGACTAGCGGGAGTTACGAGCAGTACTTC
TRBV5-1	-	TRBJ2-1	-	CASSLVTHPEGNNEQFF	TGCGCCAGCAGCTTGGTGACCCACCCCGAGGGCAACAATGAGCAGTTCTTC
TRBV5-1	-	TRBJ2-2	-	CASSLETGANTGELFF	TGCGCCAGCAGCTTGGAAACGGGGGCGAACACCGGGGAGCTGTTTTTT
TRBV7-3	once	TRBJ2-3	TRBD2	CASSFTGTSTDTQYF	TGCGCCAGCAGCTTCACCGGGACTAGTACAGATACGCAGTATTTT
TRBV30	once	TRBJ1-1	-	CAWSVHRAWNTEAFF	TGTGCCTGGAGTGTACACAGGGCTTGGAACACTGAAGCTTTCTTT
TRBV5-1	-	TRBJ1-4	TRBD1	CASSRRDRRSNEKLFF	TGCGCCAGCAGCCGCCGGGACAGGAGATCTAATGAAAAACTGTTTTTT
TRBV6-5	-	TRBJ2-7	-	CASSYSEGGYEQYF	TGTGCCAGCAGTTACTCTGAGGGAGGCTACGAGCAGTACTTC
TRBV21-1	-	TRBJ2-4	-	CASSSPWGGDKNIQYF	TGTGCCAGCAGCTCCCCGTGGGGGGGTGACAAAAACATTCAGTACTTC
TRBV19	-	TRBJ1-5	-	CASSIGRLQPQHF	TGTGCCAGTAGTATTGGTAGGCTCCAGCCCCAGCATTTT
TRBV30	-	TRBJ2-7	TRBD2	CAWSTRGAGGLHEQYF	TGTGCCTGGAGTACCCGGGGAGCGGGAGGGCTCCACGAGCAGTACTTC
TRBV18	once	TRBJ1-2	-	CASSPPGDAYGYTF	TGTGCCAGCTCACCCCCGGGGGATGCCTATGGCTACACCTTC
TRBV2	-	TRBJ2-7	-	CASSGQGNHHF	TGTGCCAGCAGTGGGCAGGGTAATCACCACTTC
TRBV7-2	-	TRBJ2-1	-	CASSISGLGNDEQFF	TGTGCCAGCAGCATTAGCGGTCTAGGTAACGATGAGCAGTTCTTC
TRBV9	-	TRBJ1-4	-	CASSVADLGELFF	TGTGCCAGCAGCGTAGCAGACCTCGGAGAACTGTTTTTT
TRBV4-1	once	TRBJ2-1	TRBD1	CASSQGTQTGAAGVEQFF	TGCGCCAGCAGCCAAGGAACACAAACAGGGGCCGCTGGGGTTGAGCAGTTCTTC